This entry lists 28 T cell receptor beta chains sequenced from one sample in a study of a mutant IDH1 vaccine in newly diagnosed glioma. The time point was: baseline, week 1 (first vaccination visit). The sample's treatment: pre-vaccination baseline after standard-of-care therapy. Method: immunoSEQ multiplex PCR; TCRdb's copy keeps in-frame clones and lacks some. In the table there are around 82,000 clones, over 70% of which are singletons. The sample in question was PBMCs, obtained from a glioma patient treated with radiotherapy, temozolomide or both. Every receptor here comes from a middle-aged man with glioma. Some clones in this sample may be carry-over from other donors' samples.

The V call is TRBV4-1, the J call TRBJ1-5; 8 positions match TRBD1. The CDR3 totals 16 residues. The V gene's germline CDR1 is MGHRA and CDR2 YSYEKL. J gave up 6 bases and V 1 base, and 8 bases lay outside the gene matches. The CDR3 region is CASSQVIVTGAQPQHF. CDR3 nucleotide sequence: TGCGCCAGCAGCCAAGTCATTGTGACAGGGGCTCAGCCCCAGCATTTT.

V usage is TRBV13 and J usage is TRBJ1-1, with a tentative D call TRBD1 (5 bases). Germline CDR1 and CDR2: PRHDT and FYEKMQ (reference sequence). Trimming left V 0 bases short and J 7 bases short, with 12 bases between. CDR3 length: 14 residues. The CDR3 DNA follows: TGTGCCAGCAGCTTAGGCTACGGGGCAGGTGAAGCTTTCTTT. This gives the protein CASSLGYGAGEAFF. Combining the CDR3 with reference TRBV13 and TRBJ1-1 gives the whole variable domain AAGVIQSPRHLIKEKRETATLKCYPIPRHDTVYWYQQGPGQDPQFLISFYEKMQSDKGSIPDRFSAQQFSDYHSELNMSSLELGDSALYFCASSLGYGAGEAFFGQGTRLTVV.

This chain joins TRBV4-2 and TRBJ1-2; D is unresolved. Germline assignment: CDR1 LGHNA and CDR2 YNFKEQ. The CDR3 is made up of 17 amino acids. V lost 2 bases to trimming and J lost 2 bases, with 18 bases between them. Written as DNA, the CDR3 is TGTGCCAGCAGCCAATCGGCACAGTTGATGGGGAACTATGGCTACACCTTC. Protein product: CASSQSAQLMGNYGYTF.

This chain joins TRBV6-4 and TRBJ2-2; 10 bases agree with TRBD1. The germline V gene encodes CDR1 MRHNA and CDR2 SNTAGT. The CDR3 spans 15 residues. V shed 6 bases and J 6 bases; nucleotides not matched to a gene: 7. The CDR3: CASRHPGTGAGELFF. CDR3 DNA sequence: TGTGCCAGCAGGCACCCCGGGACAGGGGCCGGGGAGCTGTTTTTT.

The chain carries TRBV6-5 and TRBJ2-3; 10 nucleotides agree with TRBD1. The CDR3 sequence is 15 residues long. The V gene end was trimmed by 7 bases and the J gene end by 2 bases; junction bases not matched to a gene: 6. Germline lookup yields CDR1 MNHEY and CDR2 SVGAGI. For the CDR3, the DNA is TGTGCCAGCACCCAGGGACAGGGGATCACAGATACGCAGTATTTT. Translating it yields CASTQGQGITDTQYF.

This clone was seen just once. This chain joins TRBV11-2 and TRBJ1-1, with a tentative D call TRBD1 (5 bases). The CDR3 runs to 14 residues. Per germline, CDR1 SGHAT and CDR2 FQNNGV. Trimming shortened V by 1 base and J by 0 bases, and 6 bases separated the two germline ends. The CDR3 coding sequence is TGTGCCAGCAGCTTAGGAGGGGTGAACACTGAAGCTTTCTTT. Translated: CASSLGGVNTEAFF.

The chain is built from TRBV2 and TRBJ2-5; 7 bases line up with TRBD2. Germline CDR1 reads SNHLY; CDR2 reads FYNNEI. V lost 2 bases and J lost 1; bases outside the gene matches: 7. There are 16 residues in the CDR3. The CDR3: CASSELTGLTQETQYF. The CDR3 DNA reads as TGTGCCAGCAGTGAACTTACGGGACTAACCCAAGAGACCCAGTACTTC.

The chain recombines TRBV5-1 with TRBJ1-5; no firm D call. This CDR3 region has 13 residues. Germline lookup yields CDR1 SGHRS and CDR2 YFSETQ. Trimming pared 0 bases from V and 4 bases from J, leaving 5 bases between. The CDR3 DNA reads TGCGCCAGCAGCTTGGACCCGAATCAGCCCCAGCATTTT. It encodes CASSLDPNQPQHF.

This sequence joins TRBV6-5 and TRBJ1-1; no firm D call. CDR1 MNHEY and CDR2 SVGAGI come from the germline V gene. The CDR3 length is 11 residues. V lost 4 bases to trimming and J lost 8 bases, with 8 bases between them. CDR3 loop: CASSLGSEAFF. Here the CDR3 DNA reads TGTGCCAGCAGTTTGGGATCCGAAGCTTTCTTT.

The chain recombines TRBV29-1 with TRBJ1-1; D not certain. This CDR3 has 11 amino acids. The germline V gene encodes CDR1 SQVTM and CDR2 ANQGSEA. V lost 8 bases, J lost 0 bases, and 7 bases lay in between. Here the CDR3 DNA reads TGCAGCACATACTTGAACACTGAAGCTTTCTTT. Amino acids: CSTYLNTEAFF.

This clone appeared a few times. The chain combines TRBV4-1 with TRBJ2-6; unclear D gene. The CDR3 sequence is 16 residues long. CDR1 is MGHRA and CDR2 is YSYEKL in the germline V gene. V was shortened by 0 bases and J by 4 bases, with 10 bases between the two germline ends. The CDR3 DNA reads TGCGCCAGCAGCCAAGATCCAGGAGCAGGGGCCAACGTCCTGACTTTC. This codes for CASSQDPGAGANVLTF.

CDR3 nucleotide sequence: TGTGCCAGCAGCCGCCAACAGGTCTCTGGAAACACCATATATTTT. This translates into CASSRQQVSGNTIYF. The genes are TRBV14 and TRBJ1-3, with a possible D match to TRBD1 (5 bases). The CDR3 is 15 residues long. Germline V lookup: CDR1 SGHDN, CDR2 FVKESK. V dropped 4 bases and J dropped 0 bases, with 10 bases sitting between them.

In the case of this clone: This is likely a read error, given that the CDR3 carries no conserved phenylalanine or tryptophan at its end. The limits of the CDR3 on the DNA are not certain, so only TCRdb's listed CDR3 is given. The V and J genes are TRBV5-8 and TRBJ1-6; TRBD1 was called by the table and not checked on the DNA. The CDR3 comprises 12 residues, both ends counted. CDR1 and CDR2 (germline): SGHTS, YDEGEE. The CDR3 loop reads CASSRAGTGVQI.

This chain uses TRBV5-1 with TRBJ2-7, with D possibly TRBD2 on 6 matching bases. V lost 5 bases to trimming and J lost 2 bases, with 23 bases between them. The germline gives CDR1 SGHRS, CDR2 YFSETQ. The CDR3 length is 17 residues. For the CDR3, the DNA is TGCGCCAGCAGGGGGGGATCGCTGTCCTCGCTCGCCTACGAGCAGTACTTC. Translation: CASRGGSLSSLAYEQYF.

The rearrangement joins TRBV30 to TRBJ1-2; D gene ambiguous. Germline CDR1 and CDR2: GTSNPN and SVGIG (reference sequence). V was cut by 0 bases and J by 4 bases, with 18 bases left in between. CDR3 size: 16 residues. This CDR3 reads CAWSVPILPRTYGYTF. In DNA, the CDR3 is TGTGCCTGGAGTGTACCGATTTTGCCGAGGACCTATGGCTACACCTTC.

V is TRBV7-8 and J is TRBJ2-3; D is ambiguous. Germline V gene lookup returns CDR1 SGHVS and CDR2 FQNEAQ. Trimming left V 2 bases short and J 4 bases short, with 7 bases between. The CDR3 contains 13 residues. This CDR3 reads CASSLNQADTQYF. CDR3 nucleotide sequence: TGTGCCAGCAGCTTAAATCAAGCAGATACGCAGTATTTT.

This clone was recorded only once. This chain connects TRBV30 to TRBJ1-1; D unclear. CDR1 and CDR2 from the germline V gene are GTSNPN and SVGIG (reference sequence). CDR3 length: 14 amino acids. Trimming took off 4 bases at V and 3 bases at J, with 15 bases between the two ends. The CDR3 loop reads CAWTLGVEDTEAFF. The CDR3, as DNA: TGTGCCTGGACCCTAGGAGTTGAGGACACTGAAGCTTTCTTT.

The rearrangement links TRBV5-1 to TRBJ2-4, with D perhaps matching TRBD1 or TRBD2 (5 bases each). This CDR3 is 15 amino acids long. V was trimmed by 2 bases and J by 0 bases, leaving 9 bases between them. Germline V gene data show CDR1 as SGHRS and CDR2 as YFSETQ. Here the CDR3 DNA reads TGCGCCAGCAGCTTAGGGACGGGAGCCAAAAACATTCAGTACTTC. It encodes CASSLGTGAKNIQYF.

The chain links TRBV6-5 to TRBJ2-7; 7 bases fit TRBD2. The CDR3 loop spans 13 amino acids. The J segment lost 1 base and the V segment lost 11 bases, leaving 8 bases of the junction unmatched. From germline, CDR1 is MNHEY and CDR2 SVGAGI. CDR3 sequence (DNA): TGTGCCGCCCGGGACTACGCTTCCTACGAGCAGTACTTC. It translates to CAARDYASYEQYF.

The V and J genes are TRBV2 and TRBJ2-4, with TRBD1 identical over 9 bases. This CDR3 spans 14 amino acids. Germline CDR1 reads SNHLY; CDR2 reads FYNNEI. V dropped 8 bases and J dropped 7; count of bases not matched to a gene: 9. The CDR3 reads CASGGQGSLNIQYF. The CDR3 DNA is TGTGCCAGCGGAGGACAGGGGTCACTCAACATTCAGTACTTC.

This chain uses TRBV7-8 with TRBJ2-2; D is perhaps TRBD1 or TRBD2 (7 bases each). The CDR3 is made up of 17 amino acids. Germline V lookup: CDR1 SGHVS, CDR2 FQNEAQ. Between the trimmed V and J ends, which lost 5 bases and 6 bases, there was a span of 22 bases. As DNA, the CDR3 is TGTGCCAGCAGCGCGCTCGCAGGGGGGGAATCCCCCGGGGAGCTGTTTTTT. Its translation is CASSALAGGESPGELFF.

V gene TRBV6-5 combines with J gene TRBJ1-2, with 12 bases aligning to TRBD1. The CDR3 is 14 residues long. Trimming removed 8 bases from V and 8 bases from J; junction bases left unmatched: 9. Looked up from germline, CDR1 is MNHEY and CDR2 is SVGAGI. CDR3 sequence (DNA): TGTGCCAGCGGAGAGGGACAGGGGGCGAGGGGCTACACCTTC. Protein: CASGEGQGARGYTF.

V gene TRBV18 combines with J gene TRBJ1-1, with 12 bases that match TRBD1. The germline V gene encodes CDR1 KGHSH and CDR2 LQKENI. J gave up 5 bases and V 6 bases, and 13 bases lay outside the gene matches. This CDR3 has 17 amino acids. For the CDR3, the DNA is TGTGCCAGCTCGTACTCCGGGACAGGGGGCCCCGGGACTGAAGCTTTCTTT. Translation gives CASSYSGTGGPGTEAFF.

This clone was detected only once. The rearrangement joins TRBV29-1 to TRBJ2-1, with D possibly TRBD2 on 5 matching bases. The CDR3 length is 13 residues. Germline V lookup: CDR1 SQVTM, CDR2 ANQGSEA. V lost 1 base to trimming and J lost 1 base, with 5 bases between them. The CDR3 reads CSVEGGSYNEQFF. For the CDR3, the DNA is TGCAGCGTTGAAGGCGGGTCCTACAATGAGCAGTTCTTC.

This clone is medium-sized (0.01 to 0.1%) within its sample. The chain carries TRBV4-1 and TRBJ1-1; maybe TRBD1 (5 bases). Germline loops: CDR1 MGHRA, CDR2 YSYEKL. Trimming left V 2 bases short and J 1 base short, with 17 bases between. This CDR3 has 17 amino acids. The CDR3 bases are TGCGCCAGCAGCCAATGGCAGGGCGGAGTAGGGAACACTGAAGCTTTCTTT. This sequence encodes CASSQWQGGVGNTEAFF.

This clone was recorded a few times. The chain is built from TRBV27 and TRBJ1-6; perhaps TRBD1 as D (6 bases). Germline CDR1 and CDR2: MNHEY and SMNVEV (reference sequence). Trimming removed 5 bases at V and 10 bases at J, with 12 bases between. CDR3 size: 13 residues. For the CDR3, the DNA is TGTGCCAGCAGTAGGGGGGGACCATCACCCCTCCACTTT. Amino acid sequence: CASSRGGPSPLHF.

This chain uses TRBV6-5 with TRBJ1-2; TRBD1 might be the D (6 bases). The V gene lost 0 bases and the J gene lost 4 bases, with 12 bases spanning the gap. The germline V gene has CDR1 MNHEY and CDR2 SVGAGI. The CDR3 has 15 residues. The CDR3 region has the DNA TGTGCCAGCAGTTACTCGAGGCAGGGGAGCTATGGCTACACCTTC. Protein product: CASSYSRQGSYGYTF.

J is TRBJ2-3 and V is TRBV6-5; no reliable D call. The CDR3 is 13 amino acids. The V gene lost 8 bases and the J gene lost 4 bases, with 13 bases spanning the gap. CDR1 MNHEY and CDR2 SVGAGI come from the germline V gene. CDR3 region: CASQKFIPDTQYF. The DNA for the CDR3 is TGTGCCAGCCAGAAGTTTATTCCAGATACGCAGTATTTT.